What follows are 8 T cell receptor beta chains derived from one specimen sequenced in a study of blood T cell repertoires in COVID-19. The method was immunoSEQ multiplex PCR; TCRdb's version includes in-frame clones alone and lacks a portion of them. The table records approximately 70,000 clones, about nine tenths of them present only once. The sample taken for sequencing was peripheral blood. Receptors were obtained from a young woman with acute or convalescent COVID-19.

The table lists this clone with a count of one. The CDR3: CASSFESNYGYTF. The CDR3 bases are TGTGCCAGCAGTTTCGAGAGCAACTATGGCTACACCTTC. The V gene is TRBV12-3 or TRBV12-4, the J gene TRBJ1-2; no clear D gene. The CDR3 is 13 residues long. Between the trimmed V and J ends, which lost 3 bases and 2 bases, there was a span of 7 bases.

The chain carries TRBV4-3 and TRBJ2-1; 9 positions match TRBD2. V was clipped by 3 bases and J by 1 base; unmatched bases: 4. The CDR3 loop spans 16 amino acids. CDR1 LGHNA and CDR2 YSLEER come from the germline V gene. The CDR3 is CASSQLAGVSYNEQFF. In DNA form, the CDR3 reads TGCGCCAGCAGCCAGTTAGCGGGAGTATCCTACAATGAGCAGTTCTTC.

For the CDR3, the DNA is TGTGCCAGCAGCGAAAGGGGACAGAACACTGAAGCTTTCTTT. Its protein product is CASSERGQNTEAFF. The V gene is TRBV7-9, the J gene TRBJ1-1, with a possible D match to TRBD1 (6 bases). The germline V and J ends were trimmed by 5 bases and 1 base, with 11 bases remaining between them. The CDR3 runs 14 residues. Germline V gene sequence: CDR1 SEHNR, CDR2 FQNEAQ (reference sequence).

The chain combines TRBV30 with TRBJ1-2; TRBD1 matches at 7 bases. Per the germline V gene, CDR1 is GTSNPN and CDR2 is SVGIG (reference sequence). This CDR3 comprises 14 residues. V lost 5 bases to trimming and J lost 3 bases; unmatched junction nucleotides: 9. This chain's CDR3 is CAWENRGGYYGYTF. The CDR3 nucleotides are TGTGCCTGGGAAAACAGGGGAGGATACTATGGCTACACCTTC. Combining the CDR3 with reference TRBV30 and TRBJ1-2 gives the whole variable domain SQTIHQWPATLVQPVGSPLSLECTVEGTSNPNLYWYRQAAGRGLQLLFYSVGIGQISSEVPQNLSASRPQDRQFILSSKKLLLSDSGFYLCAWENRGGYYGYTFGSGTRLTVV.

This chain links TRBV30 with TRBJ2-2; a weak D match, TRBD1 (6 bases). This CDR3 region has 14 residues. The V end lost 3 bases, the J end lost 0 bases, and 8 bases lay between the germline ends. From germline, CDR1 is GTSNPN and CDR2 SVGIG (reference sequence). The CDR3 nucleotides are TGTGCCTGGAGGGGACAACCGAACACCGGGGAGCTGTTTTTT. Translation: CAWRGQPNTGELFF. Drawing the rest from reference TRBV30 and TRBJ2-2, the complete variable domain is SQTIHQWPATLVQPVGSPLSLECTVEGTSNPNLYWYRQAAGRGLQLLFYSVGIGQISSEVPQNLSASRPQDRQFILSSKKLLLSDSGFYLCAWRGQPNTGELFFGEGSRLTVL.

V gene TRBV5-1 combines with J gene TRBJ2-7, with a tentative D call TRBD2 (6 bases). This CDR3 comprises 15 residues. CDR1 and CDR2 (germline): SGHRS, YFSETQ. V shed 1 base and J shed 0 bases, with 11 bases lying between them. The CDR3 is CASSLTGASSYEQYF. In nucleotides, the CDR3 is TGCGCCAGCAGCTTGACGGGAGCGAGCTCCTACGAGCAGTACTTC.

The gene calls are TRBV4-2 and TRBJ2-2; 7 bases align to TRBD2. The CDR3 consists of 16 residues. Germline loops: CDR1 LGHNA, CDR2 YNFKEQ. The V segment lost 4 bases and the J segment 3 bases; nucleotides outside the gene matches: 8. The CDR3: CASSPPGLVDTGELFF. CDR3 sequence (DNA): TGTGCCAGCAGCCCCCCCGGACTAGTTGACACCGGGGAGCTGTTTTTT.

The rearrangement joins TRBV15 to TRBJ2-1, with 11 bases matching TRBD2. V was pared by 5 bases and J by 4 bases, with 4 bases of the junction left unmatched. Germline V lookup: CDR1 LNHNV, CDR2 YYDKDF (reference sequence). CDR3 length equals 15 residues. This CDR3 is CATSGGTSGYNEQFF. CDR3 in DNA: TGTGCCACCAGCGGAGGGACTAGCGGATACAATGAGCAGTTCTTC.